This note documents a single T cell receptor (beta chain) sequence. What it binds is not known. Trimming removed 5 bases from V and 10 bases from J; junction bases left unmatched: 10. Germline CDR1 is SGHRS and CDR2 is YFSETQ. This CDR3 contains 15 residues. The study, taken as a whole, reports: The TCR gene usage of tumor memory CD4+ T cells clustered together with blood and lymph node memory CD4+ cells and with lymph node naive CD4+ cells. Whole repertoires were not studied in the larger cohort, only one V-J beta rearrangement. Greatest tumor Treg TCR overlap was with tumor naive CD4+ cells.

Full-length variable regions came from constant-region reverse primers plus semi-nested Nested Universal Primer A PCR. TCRdb reprocessed the 5' RACE reads with MiXCR, giving one entry per CDR3 protein. This table has over 45,000 distinct CDR3 sequences, roughly 28% appearing once. Treg sorting used a CD4+CD25+CD127-/low gate. The V and J genes are TRBV5-1 and TRBJ2-1, with 12 nucleotides matching TRBD2. The sequenced sample consisted of tumor-infiltrating Tregs sorted from the breast tumor. The receptor comes from a female donor with breast cancer. CDR3: CASSPGTSGYQEQFF. The CDR3 region has the DNA TGCGCCAGCAGTCCCGGGACTAGCGGGTATCAAGAGCAGTTCTTC.